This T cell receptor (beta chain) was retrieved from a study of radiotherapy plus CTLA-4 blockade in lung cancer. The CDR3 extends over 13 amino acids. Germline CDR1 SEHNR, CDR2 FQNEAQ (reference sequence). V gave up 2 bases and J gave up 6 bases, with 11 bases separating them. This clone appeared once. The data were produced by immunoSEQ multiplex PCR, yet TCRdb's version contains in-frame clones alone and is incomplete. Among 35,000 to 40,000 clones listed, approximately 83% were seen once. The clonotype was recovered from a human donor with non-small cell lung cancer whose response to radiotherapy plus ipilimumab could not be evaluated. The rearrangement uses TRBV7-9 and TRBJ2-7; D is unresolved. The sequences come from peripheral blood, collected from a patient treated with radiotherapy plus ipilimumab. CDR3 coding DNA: TGTGCCAGCAGCTTACTTGGTGCGTTCGAGCAGTACTTC. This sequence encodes CASSLLGAFEQYF.